This T cell receptor beta chain was identified in a study of blood T cell repertoires in COVID-19. On the study more broadly: The United States, Italy and Spain were the sources of the acute and convalescent COVID-19 samples. T cells, B-cell-depleted T cells, or PBMCs supplied cDNA or gDNA.

J was trimmed by 3 bases and V by 8 bases; bases with no gene match: 6. Germline values: CDR1 LGHNA, CDR2 YSLEER. This CDR3 spans 14 amino acids. In the original processing: Cell counts per sample came from amplifying reference gene primers. The method was immunoSEQ multiplex PCR; TCRdb's version includes in-frame clones alone and lacks a portion of them. The V and J calls and the clone size are those of that table, but D and trimming were determined from the DNA. The sample has 150,000 or so clones; roughly four fifths are singletons. The chain has TRBV4-3 and TRBJ2-2; 7 bases line up with TRBD2. Input material: peripheral blood. The TCR sequence derives from a human donor with acute or convalescent COVID-19. The donor label of this sample is uncertain. The CDR3 reads CASRRGEYTGELFF. In nucleotides, the CDR3 is TGCGCCAGCCGCCGGGGGGAATACACCGGGGAGCTGTTTTTT.